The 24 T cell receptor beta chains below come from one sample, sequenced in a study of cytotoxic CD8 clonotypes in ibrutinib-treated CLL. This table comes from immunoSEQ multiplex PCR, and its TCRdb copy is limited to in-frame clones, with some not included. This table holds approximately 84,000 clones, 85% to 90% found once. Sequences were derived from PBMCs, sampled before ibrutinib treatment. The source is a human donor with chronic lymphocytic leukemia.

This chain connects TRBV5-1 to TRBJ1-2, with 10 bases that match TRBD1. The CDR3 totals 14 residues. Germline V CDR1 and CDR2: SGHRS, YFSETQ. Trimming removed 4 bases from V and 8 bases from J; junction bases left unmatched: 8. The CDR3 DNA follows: TGCGCCAGCAGCGAGACAGGGGGCTGGGAGGGCTACACCTTC. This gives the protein CASSETGGWEGYTF.

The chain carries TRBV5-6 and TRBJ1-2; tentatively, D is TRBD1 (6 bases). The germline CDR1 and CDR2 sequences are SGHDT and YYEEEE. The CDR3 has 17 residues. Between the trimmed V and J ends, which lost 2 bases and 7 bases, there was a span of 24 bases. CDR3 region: CASSFGGPRGNMGGYTF. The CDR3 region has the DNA TGTGCCAGCAGCTTTGGGGGGCCGAGGGGAAATATGGGTGGCTACACCTTC.

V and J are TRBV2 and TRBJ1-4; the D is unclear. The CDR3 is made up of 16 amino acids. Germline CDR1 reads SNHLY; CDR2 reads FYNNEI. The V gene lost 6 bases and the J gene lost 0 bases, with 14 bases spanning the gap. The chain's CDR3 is CASRDGRTSTNEKLFF. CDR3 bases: TGTGCCAGCAGGGATGGACGGACTTCAACTAATGAAAAACTGTTTTTT.

CDR3 DNA sequence: TGTGCCAGCATGGGAGGGGTCAGTCTGTACTTC. Amino acids: CASMGGVSLYF. V and J are TRBV27 and TRBJ2-7; 7 bases are shared with TRBD2. V trimming: 7 bases; J trimming: 12 bases; junction bases outside the gene matches: 9. The CDR3 length is 11 residues. In germline, CDR1 is MNHEY, CDR2 SMNVEV (reference sequence).

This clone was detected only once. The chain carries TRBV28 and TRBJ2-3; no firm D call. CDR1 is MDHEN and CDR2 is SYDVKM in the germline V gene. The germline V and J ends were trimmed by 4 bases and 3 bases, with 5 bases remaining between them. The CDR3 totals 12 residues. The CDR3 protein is CASSSTTDTQYF. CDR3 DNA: TGTGCCAGCAGTTCCACTACAGATACGCAGTATTTT.

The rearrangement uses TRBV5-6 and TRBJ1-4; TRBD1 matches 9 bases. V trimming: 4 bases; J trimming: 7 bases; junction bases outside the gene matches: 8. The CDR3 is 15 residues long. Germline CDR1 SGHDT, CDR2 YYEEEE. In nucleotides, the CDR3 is TGTGCCAGCAGCGGGAGGACAGGGGCTTCTGAAAAACTGTTTTTT. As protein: CASSGRTGASEKLFF.

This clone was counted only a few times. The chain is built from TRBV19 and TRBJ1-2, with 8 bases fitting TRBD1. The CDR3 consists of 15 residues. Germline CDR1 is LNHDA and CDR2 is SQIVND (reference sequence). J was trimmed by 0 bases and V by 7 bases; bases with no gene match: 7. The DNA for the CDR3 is TGTGCCAGTAATAAACGACAGGGGCCTAACTATGGCTACACCTTC. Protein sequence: CASNKRQGPNYGYTF.

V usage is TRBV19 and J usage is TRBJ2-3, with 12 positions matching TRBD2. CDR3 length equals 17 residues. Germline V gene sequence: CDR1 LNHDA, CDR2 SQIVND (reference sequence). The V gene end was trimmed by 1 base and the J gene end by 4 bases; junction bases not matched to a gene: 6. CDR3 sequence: CASSIVRLAGEADTQYF. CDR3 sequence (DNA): TGTGCCAGTAGTATAGTACGACTAGCGGGAGAGGCAGATACGCAGTATTTT.

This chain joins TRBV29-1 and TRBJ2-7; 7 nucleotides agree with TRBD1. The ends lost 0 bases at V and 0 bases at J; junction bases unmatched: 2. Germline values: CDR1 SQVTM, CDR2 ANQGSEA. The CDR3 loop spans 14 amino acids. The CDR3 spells CSVEDRDSSYEQYF. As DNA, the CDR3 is TGCAGCGTTGAAGATCGGGACAGCTCCTACGAGCAGTACTTC.

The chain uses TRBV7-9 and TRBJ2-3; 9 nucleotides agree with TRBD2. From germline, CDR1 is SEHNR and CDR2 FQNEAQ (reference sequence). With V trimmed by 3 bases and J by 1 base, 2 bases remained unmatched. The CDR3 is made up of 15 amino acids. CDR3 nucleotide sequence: TGTGCCAGCAGCTTCGCGGGAGGGGGCACAGATACGCAGTATTTT. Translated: CASSFAGGGTDTQYF.

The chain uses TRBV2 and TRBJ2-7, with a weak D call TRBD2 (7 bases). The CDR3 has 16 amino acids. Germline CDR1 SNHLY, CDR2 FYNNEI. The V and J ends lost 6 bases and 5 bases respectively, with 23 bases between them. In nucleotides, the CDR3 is TGTGCCAGCAGCCGGGGGGCAGGGAGCGGACGGAACGAGCAGTACTTC. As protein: CASSRGAGSGRNEQYF.

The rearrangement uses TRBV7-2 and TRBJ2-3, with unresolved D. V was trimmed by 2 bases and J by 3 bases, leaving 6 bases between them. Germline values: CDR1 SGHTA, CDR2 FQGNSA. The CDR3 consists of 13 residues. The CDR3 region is CASSLSRTDTQYF. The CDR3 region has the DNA TGTGCCAGCAGCTTATCCAGGACAGATACGCAGTATTTT. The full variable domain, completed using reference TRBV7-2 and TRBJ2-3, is GAGVSQSPSNKVTEKGKDVELRCDPISGHTALYWYRQSLGQGLEFLIYFQGNSAPDKSGLPSDRFSAERTGGSVSTLTIQRTQQEDSAVYLCASSLSRTDTQYFGPGTRLTVL.

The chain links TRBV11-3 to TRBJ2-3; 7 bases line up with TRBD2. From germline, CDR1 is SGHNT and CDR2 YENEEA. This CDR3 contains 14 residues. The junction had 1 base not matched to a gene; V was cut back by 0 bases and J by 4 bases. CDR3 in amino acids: CASSLELAADTQYF. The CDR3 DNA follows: TGTGCCAGCAGCTTAGAGCTAGCGGCAGATACGCAGTATTTT.

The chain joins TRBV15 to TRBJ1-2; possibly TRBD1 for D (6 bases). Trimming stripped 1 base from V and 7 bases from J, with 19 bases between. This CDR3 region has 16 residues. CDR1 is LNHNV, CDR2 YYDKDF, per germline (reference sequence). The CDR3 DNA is TGTGCCACCAGCAGAGCCGTCGGGGGCGGGCCTTCTGGCTACACCTTC. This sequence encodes CATSRAVGGGPSGYTF.

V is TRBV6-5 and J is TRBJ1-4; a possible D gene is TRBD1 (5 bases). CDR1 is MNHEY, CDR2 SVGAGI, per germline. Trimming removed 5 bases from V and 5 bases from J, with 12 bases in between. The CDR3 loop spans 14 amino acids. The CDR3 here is CASSLGRENEKLFF. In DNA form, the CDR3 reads TGTGCCAGCAGTCTGGGACGGGAAAATGAAAAACTGTTTTTT.

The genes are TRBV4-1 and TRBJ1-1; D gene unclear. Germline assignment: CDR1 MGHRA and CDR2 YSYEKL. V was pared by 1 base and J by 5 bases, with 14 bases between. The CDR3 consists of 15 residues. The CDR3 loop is CASSQVASPGTEAFF. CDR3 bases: TGCGCCAGCAGCCAAGTTGCCTCACCGGGGACTGAAGCTTTCTTT.

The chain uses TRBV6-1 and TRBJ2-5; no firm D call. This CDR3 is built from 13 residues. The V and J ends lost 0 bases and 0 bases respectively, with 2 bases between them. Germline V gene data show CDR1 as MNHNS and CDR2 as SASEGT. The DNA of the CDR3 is TGTGCCAGCAGTGAAGCCCACCAAGAGACCCAGTACTTC. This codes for CASSEAHQETQYF.

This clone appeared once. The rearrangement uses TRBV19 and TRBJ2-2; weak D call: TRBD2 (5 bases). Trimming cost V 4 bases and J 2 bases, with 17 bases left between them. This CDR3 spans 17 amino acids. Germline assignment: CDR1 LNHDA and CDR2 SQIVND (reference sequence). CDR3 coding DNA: TGTGCCAGTAGTAGCGTATCTTGGGAGAAAAACACCGGGGAGCTGTTTTTT. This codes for CASSSVSWEKNTGELFF.

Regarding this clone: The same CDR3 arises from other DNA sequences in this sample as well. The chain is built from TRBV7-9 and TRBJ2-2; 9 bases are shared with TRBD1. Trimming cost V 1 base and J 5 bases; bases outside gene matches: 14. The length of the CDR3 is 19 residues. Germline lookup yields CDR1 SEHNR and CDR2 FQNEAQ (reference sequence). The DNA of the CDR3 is TGTGCCAGCAGCTTAGAATATGTTCTAGGACAGGGGATTACCGGGGAGCTGTTTTTT. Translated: CASSLEYVLGQGITGELFF.

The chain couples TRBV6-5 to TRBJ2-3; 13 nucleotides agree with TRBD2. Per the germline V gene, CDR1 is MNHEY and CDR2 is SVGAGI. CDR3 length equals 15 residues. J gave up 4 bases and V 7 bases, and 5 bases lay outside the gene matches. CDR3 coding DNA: TGTGCCAGCATGGTAACTAGCGGGAGGGCAGATACGCAGTATTTT. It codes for CASMVTSGRADTQYF.

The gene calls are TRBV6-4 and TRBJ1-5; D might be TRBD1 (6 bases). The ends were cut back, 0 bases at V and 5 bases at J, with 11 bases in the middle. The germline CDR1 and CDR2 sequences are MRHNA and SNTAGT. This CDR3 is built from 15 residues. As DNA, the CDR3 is TGTGCCAGCAGTGACTCACAGGGTTTGCATCAGCCCCAGCATTTT. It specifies CASSDSQGLHQPQHF.

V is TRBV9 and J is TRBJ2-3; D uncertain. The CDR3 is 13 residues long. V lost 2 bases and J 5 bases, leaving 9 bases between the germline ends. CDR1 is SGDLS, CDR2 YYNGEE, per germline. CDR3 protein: CASSVGPGDTQYF. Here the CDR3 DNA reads TGTGCCAGCAGCGTCGGGCCCGGAGATACGCAGTATTTT.

CDR3 amino acids: CASSLDYPREGELNGYTF. DNA for the CDR3: TGTGCCAGCAGCTTAGATTACCCCCGGGAGGGAGAGTTGAATGGCTACACCTTC. J is TRBJ1-2 and V is TRBV7-6; D gene ambiguous. V lost 1 base and J 6 bases, leaving 24 bases between the germline ends. The CDR3 has 18 residues. Germline-derived CDR1 and CDR2 are SGHVS and FNYEAQ. Filled out from reference TRBV7-6 and TRBJ1-2, the complete variable domain reads GAGVSQSPRYKVTKRGQDVALRCDPISGHVSLYWYRQALGQGPEFLTYFNYEAQQDKSGLPNDRFSAERPEGSISTLTIQRTEQRDSAMYRCASSLDYPREGELNGYTFGSGTRLTVV.

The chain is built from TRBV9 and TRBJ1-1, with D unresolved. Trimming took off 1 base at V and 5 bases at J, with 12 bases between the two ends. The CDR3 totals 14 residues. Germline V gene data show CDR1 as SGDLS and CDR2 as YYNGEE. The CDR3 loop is CASSVTSDWTEAFF. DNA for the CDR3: TGTGCCAGCAGCGTAACGTCCGATTGGACTGAAGCTTTCTTT.